Described below is a single T cell receptor (beta chain) sequence and its context. This clonotype occurred a few times. The antigen it binds to is not known. Within one base of it there is no much larger clone, and no base qualities were kept. Preparation of the library involved PCR. Sequencing was carried out with an Illumina HiSeq 2500. Molecular barcoding was employed in the preparation of TCR libraries, with unique molecular identifiers being used to normalize TCRbeta repertoire quantification. The public reads were quality trimmed at Q25 with fastp and then assembled into clones with MiXCR by TCRdb, keeping productive beta chains. CDR3 protein duplicates are merged, each entry listing the most common genes and DNA. Here the sample has about 97,000 distinct CDR3 sequences; approximately 8% occur a single time. The ten largest make up approximately 16% of the sample. The data derive from a study of T-cell reconstitution after alpha-beta-depleted transplantation in children listed by TCRdb under 2016. Background on the whole study: Using TCR repertoire profiling, the study quantitatively followed how T-cell immune reconstitution unfolded in children after TCRalphabeta/CD19-depleted allogeneic hematopoietic cell transplantation.

The research as a whole found: Over subsequent months, a decline in hyperexpanded clone frequencies was noted, and after one year, T-cell counts and TCRbeta diversity were mostly ascribed to newly produced T cells. In some patients, high TCRbeta diversity at day 60 was attributed to recipient T cells and intrathymic progenitors that had survived conditioning. The apparently early alphabetaT-cell count recovery about two months after transplant was reportedly dependent on only several hundred rapidly expanded clones derived from non-depleted graft cells.

From a lookup of the germline V gene (reference sequence), CDR1 and CDR2 are DFQATT and SNEGSKA. Trimming takes 5 bases off V and 2 bases off J; junction bases not matched to a gene: 2. Counted from cysteine to phenylalanine, this CDR3 has 13 amino acids. The CDR3 DNA has 39 bases and is translated from base 1. The treatment or condition label corresponds to: allogeneic hematopoietic cell transplantation with graft depleted of TCRalphabeta T cells and CD19 B cells. Transplant recipients were children who received TCRalphabeta/CD19-depleted allogeneic hematopoietic cell grafts. Source: PBMCs, taken before TCRalphabeta/CD19-depleted stem cell transplant. This clonotype was sampled from a boy aged 2 to 10 with acute lymphoblastic leukemia, due to receive a stem cell transplant. The chain joins TRBV20-1 to TRBJ1-5, and TRBD1 aligns with 8 junction nucleotides. The sequenced DNA: TGCAGTGCTTCACAGGGGGGCAATCAGCCCCAGCATTTT. It specifies CSASQGGNQPQHF.